This TCR beta chain was recorded in a study of a mutant IDH1 vaccine in newly diagnosed glioma. As to time point: baseline, week 1 (first vaccination visit). Noted treatment: pre-vaccination baseline after standard-of-care therapy. CDR1 is SGHTA and CDR2 is FQGTGA in the germline V gene. The CDR3 covers 13 residues. V was trimmed by 2 bases and J by 4 bases, leaving 7 bases between them. Using immunoSEQ multiplex PCR, the repertoire was profiled, and TCRdb retains in-frame clones only, with some absent. The repertoire holds around 92,000 clones, 83% seen once, with around 7% in the top ten. The gene calls are TRBV7-3 and TRBJ2-3; D remains ambiguous. The TCR sequence derives from a woman aged 45-60 years with glioma. The specimen was PBMCs, collected from a glioma patient treated with radiotherapy, temozolomide or both. The CDR3 DNA reads TGTGCCAGCAGCTTAGTCTTGGCAGATACGCAGTATTTT. Its protein product is CASSLVLADTQYF.